This T cell receptor (beta chain) was retrieved from a study of T cells in Graves' hyperthyroidism and ophthalmopathy. Regions amplified from RNA transcripts were the TCR beta CDR3 regions. Researchers ran a first-round RT-PCR on the TCR CDR3 using the HTBI primer set. TCRdb re-analysed the multiplex PCR reads in MiXCR, keeping a single row per CDR3 protein. This table holds some 620,000 distinct CDR3 sequences, roughly 16% found once. V lost 7 bases and J lost 7, with 13 bases in between. The CDR3 runs to 12 residues. The germline V gene encodes CDR1 LNHDA and CDR2 SQIVND (reference sequence). This clonotype was picked up a small number of times.

The sequencing sample was made of blood. The gene calls are TRBV19 and TRBJ1-1; weak D call: TRBD1 (6 bases). The origin of this receptor is a woman under 40 with Graves' hyperthyroidism. The CDR3 protein is CASTTDSDEAFF. CDR3 DNA: TGTGCCAGTACCACGGACAGCGATGAAGCTTTCTTT.